The present T cell receptor beta chain was sequenced within a study of cytomegalovirus exposure and HLA in healthy donors. The germline gives CDR1 SGDLS, CDR2 YYNGEE. With 0 bases clipped from V and 5 bases from J, the junction kept 2 bases outside the gene matches. This CDR3 spans 14 amino acids. A multiplex PCR was run with 60 Vbeta primers and 13 Jbeta primers. This table comes from immunoSEQ multiplex PCR, and its TCRdb copy is limited to in-frame clones, with some not included. This table holds about 140,000 clones, nearly 80% found once. This TCR derives from a male donor in good health and CMV-seronegative. This chain connects TRBV9 to TRBJ2-3; TRBD2 agrees at 8 bases. The sample taken for sequencing was PBMCs. Here the CDR3 reads CASSVGGGIDTQYF. CDR3 coding DNA: TGTGCCAGCAGCGTAGGCGGGGGGATAGATACGCAGTATTTT. Complete variable domain (other parts from reference TRBV9 and TRBJ2-3): DSGVTQTPKHLITATGQRVTLRCSPRSGDLSVYWYQQSLDQGLQFLIQYYNGEERAKGNILERFSAQQFPDLHSELNLSSLELGDSALYFCASSVGGGIDTQYFGPGTRLTVL.